The TCR beta chain described here comes from a study of shared clonotypes between healthy human individuals. Study-wide findings and caveats: An anticipated effect of sequencing depth on clonotype sharing among donors was recognized. Relative to memory subsets, naive subsets generally showed larger estimated richness.

Germline loops: CDR1 MNHNS, CDR2 SASEGT. With 7 bases removed from V and 5 bases from J, the gap between germline ends came to 12 bases. The CDR3 totals 13 residues. The donors were adults (healthy and HIV-negative) with no recent acute infections or vaccinations. Adult Caucasians living in Nashville, Tennessee made up all of the donors. The table lists this clone with a count of one. Its specificity is unknown. Sequenced by immunoSEQ multiplex PCR; TCRdb stores in-frame clones only, minus some. The sample includes about 2.5 million clones, around 92% of them seen just once. The sample consisted of naive CD4+ T cells from PBMCs. Subset: CD45RA+ positively selected. The TCR was taken from a man younger than 35 in good health. Some clones in this sample may be carry-over from other donors' samples. The chain couples TRBV6-1 to TRBJ1-5; possibly TRBD1 for D (6 bases). The CDR3 region has the DNA TGTGCCAGCAACTCCAGGGGCTATCAGCCCCAGCATTTT. Protein: CASNSRGYQPQHF.